The 14 T cell receptor beta chains below were found in one sample sequenced in a study of blood T cell repertoires in COVID-19. The data were produced by immunoSEQ multiplex PCR, yet TCRdb's version contains in-frame clones alone and is incomplete. The sample consists of roughly 260,000 clones, roughly 86% of them appearing once. The sample consisted of PBMCs or T cells enriched from blood (not recorded which). Receptor source: a woman under 30 who had recovered from COVID-19.

DNA of the CDR3: TGCGCCAGCAGCCAACTGACTAGCGCCAACAATGAGCAGTTCTTC. Translation gives CASSQLTSANNEQFF. The chain combines TRBV4-3 with TRBJ2-1; 8 bases line up with TRBD2. The CDR3 consists of 15 residues. CDR1 and CDR2 from the germline V gene are LGHNA and YSLEER. V was pared by 2 bases and J by 5 bases, with 5 bases of the junction left unmatched.

This clone is a singleton in its sample. The same CDR3 can be traced to other DNA sequences in this sample. CDR3 sequence: CASSPGLQETQYF. Written as DNA, the CDR3 is TGCGCCAGCAGCCCCGGACTCCAAGAGACCCAGTACTTC. The chain employs TRBV4-1 and TRBJ2-5; a possible D gene is TRBD2 (5 bases). V was shortened by 4 bases and J by 1 base, with 7 bases between the two germline ends. CDR1 MGHRA and CDR2 YSYEKL come from the germline V gene. The CDR3 totals 13 residues.

This clone appeared a few times. V gene TRBV6-1 combines with J gene TRBJ2-1; 7 bases fit TRBD1. From germline, CDR1 is MNHNS and CDR2 SASEGT. After removal of 1 base from V and 6 bases from J, the junction contained 9 bases not matched to a gene. This CDR3 is 16 amino acids long. The CDR3 spells CASSEDPGTASNEQFF. The CDR3, as DNA: TGTGCCAGCAGTGAAGATCCGGGGACAGCTTCCAATGAGCAGTTCTTC.

The genes are TRBV10-1 and TRBJ2-1, with 8 bases that match TRBD1. The CDR3 has 16 amino acids. Germline V gives CDR1 WNHNN, CDR2 SYGVQD (reference sequence). V lost 3 bases and J lost 0; bases outside the gene matches: 4. CDR3 nucleotides: TGCGCCAGCAGTGATGGGACAGGTCGCTCCTACAATGAGCAGTTCTTC. Translating it yields CASSDGTGRSYNEQFF.

The chain combines TRBV2 with TRBJ1-4; D not certain. Trimming removed 6 bases from V and 3 bases from J, with 14 bases in between. Germline V gene lookup returns CDR1 SNHLY and CDR2 FYNNEI. This CDR3 is 15 amino acids long. The CDR3 here is CASSLTPGANEKLFF. The CDR3 nucleotides are TGTGCCAGCAGCCTGACTCCCGGTGCTAATGAAAAACTGTTTTTT.

The CDR3 reads CASSRSGAQSEKLFF. CDR3 nucleotide sequence: TGTGCCAGCAGTCGATCAGGGGCCCAAAGTGAAAAACTGTTTTTT. The gene calls are TRBV28 and TRBJ1-4, with D tentatively TRBD1 (6 bases). The CDR3 is 15 residues long. From germline, CDR1 is MDHEN and CDR2 SYDVKM. Trimming shortened V by 5 bases and J by 7 bases, and 17 bases separated the two germline ends.

In its sample, this clone was seen once. The J gene is TRBJ1-6, the V gene TRBV12-2; the table names TRBD1, a call not compared with the DNA. TRBV12-2 is listed as a pseudogene. This CDR3 has 16 amino acids. DNA of the CDR3: TGTGCAAGTCGCCCAGGGGGGCCTTCCTATAATTCACCCCTCCACTTT. This encodes CASRPGGPSYNSPLHF.

The genes are TRBV2 and TRBJ2-7; 12 nucleotides align to TRBD2. CDR3 length: 17 amino acids. The germline CDR1 and CDR2 sequences are SNHLY and FYNNEI. J gave up 0 bases and V 3 bases, and 6 bases lay outside the gene matches. The CDR3, as DNA: TGTGCCAGCAGTGACCCGCTAGCGGGGGGGACCTCCTACGAGCAGTACTTC. Translation: CASSDPLAGGTSYEQYF. Using reference TRBV2 and TRBJ2-7 for the parts outside the CDR3, the full variable domain is EPEVTQTPSHQVTQMGQEVILRCVPISNHLYFYWYRQILGQKVEFLVSFYNNEISEKSEIFDDQFSVERPDGSNFTLKIRSTKLEDSAMYFCASSDPLAGGTSYEQYFGPGTRLTVT.

V gene TRBV19 combines with J gene TRBJ1-5; TRBD1 aligns across 9 bases. The germline V gene encodes CDR1 LNHDA and CDR2 SQIVND (reference sequence). The junction had 8 bases not matched to a gene; V was cut back by 4 bases and J by 7 bases. This CDR3 comprises 15 residues. The CDR3 sequence: CASSTTGGLGQPQHF. For the CDR3, the DNA is TGTGCCAGTAGTACAACAGGGGGCCTGGGGCAGCCCCAGCATTTT.

This rearrangement joins TRBV5-1 to TRBJ2-7; D call uncertain. With 1 base removed from V and 5 bases from J, the gap between germline ends came to 4 bases. The CDR3 sequence is 11 residues long. The germline V gene encodes CDR1 SGHRS and CDR2 YFSETQ. The CDR3 bases are TGCGCCAGCAGCTTGACTGACGAGCAGTACTTC. Translated, it gives CASSLTDEQYF.

The chain's CDR3 is CASSASPRGLNTEAFF. The DNA for the CDR3 is TGTGCCAGTAGTGCTTCACCCAGGGGGCTCAACACTGAAGCTTTCTTT. This sequence joins TRBV19 and TRBJ1-1; 8 nucleotides agree with TRBD1. There are 16 residues in the CDR3. V lost 5 bases and J lost 2; bases outside the gene matches: 10. Germline V lookup: CDR1 LNHDA, CDR2 SQIVND (reference sequence). The full variable domain, rest sourced from reference TRBV19 and TRBJ1-1, is DGGITQSPKYLFRKEGQNVTLSCEQNLNHDAMYWYRQDPGQGLRLIYYSQIVNDFQKGDIAEGYSVSREKKESFPLTVTSAQKNPTAFYLCASSASPRGLNTEAFFGQGTRLTVV.

This chain connects TRBV28 to TRBJ2-7; D unclear. The CDR3 loop spans 14 amino acids. From germline, CDR1 is MDHEN and CDR2 SYDVKM. Between the trimmed V and J ends, which lost 1 base and 2 bases, there was a span of 9 bases. In DNA, the CDR3 is TGTGCCAGCAGTTTATTCAGCGCAACCTACGAGCAGTACTTC. It codes for CASSLFSATYEQYF.

This sequence joins TRBV11-2 and TRBJ2-3, with D possibly matching TRBD2 (5 bases). Between the trimmed V and J ends, which lost 1 base and 3 bases, there was a span of 11 bases. CDR1 and CDR2 (germline): SGHAT, FQNNGV. This CDR3 comprises 15 residues. CDR3 region: CASSLVWGETDTQYF. For the CDR3, the DNA is TGTGCCAGCAGCTTAGTATGGGGAGAGACAGATACGCAGTATTTT. The full variable domain, with the rest looked up from reference TRBV11-2 and TRBJ2-3, is EAGVAQSPRYKIIEKRQSVAFWCNPISGHATLYWYQQILGQGPKLLIQFQNNGVVDDSQLPKDRFSAERLKGVDSTLKIQPAKLEDSAVYLCASSLVWGETDTQYFGPGTRLTVL.

The V and J genes are TRBV12-5 and TRBJ1-2; 7 bases are shared with TRBD1. From germline, CDR1 is LGHNT and CDR2 FRNRAP. The J segment lost 5 bases and the V segment lost 1 base, leaving 4 bases of the junction unmatched. This CDR3 region has 14 residues. The CDR3, as DNA: TGTGCTAGTGGTTTGGAGGGGGCACAGTATGGCTACACCTTC. Translating it yields CASGLEGAQYGYTF.